A selection of T cell receptor beta chains follows, all from one sample in a study of T-cell reconstitution after alpha-beta-depleted transplantation in children. MiXCR, run by TCRdb on the PCR reads, gives a single entry per CDR3 protein. Of about 610,000 distinct CDR3 sequences listed, 10% to 13% were seen once; the top ten hold roughly 4%. Sequenced here: PBMCs from the stem cell graft donor, sampled from the stem cell graft. The receptors derive from a human donor who donated a stem cell graft to a child with acute myeloid leukemia. Each CDR3 is given with its conserved first and last residue. Fields, in order: V gene, J gene, CDR3 protein.

V: TRBV6-1
J: TRBJ2-2
CDR3: CASSTGTSGRAFGELFF

V: TRBV29-1
J: TRBJ2-5
CDR3: CSVRTSSYWETQYF

V: TRBV27
J: TRBJ2-5
CDR3: CASSPGTSGSAETQYF

V: TRBV10-3
J: TRBJ1-2
CDR3: CAISESATALYGYTF

V: TRBV10-3
J: TRBJ1-2
CDR3: CAISESGQPSYYGYTF

V: TRBV29-1
J: TRBJ2-1
CDR3: CSVPGTSAYNEQFF

V: TRBV3-1
J: TRBJ2-1
CDR3: CASGTSGINEQFF

V: TRBV29-1
J: TRBJ2-2
CDR3: CSVADRGYTGELFF

V: TRBV7-2
J: TRBJ2-7
CDR3: CASSLVVSGRSSYEQYF

V: TRBV20-1
J: TRBJ1-1
CDR3: CSASLPPNTEAFF

V: TRBV20-1
J: TRBJ2-5
CDR3: CSISGAVQETQYF

V: TRBV20-1
J: TRBJ2-3
CDR3: CSARRLADTQYF

V: TRBV12-3/TRBV12-4
J: TRBJ2-6
CDR3: CASNSGLSSGANVLTF

V: TRBV7-2
J: TRBJ2-3
CDR3: CASSTGLAGVTDTQYF

V: TRBV7-9
J: TRBJ2-1
CDR3: CASSTTRYNEQFF

V: TRBV30
J: TRBJ2-4
CDR3: CAFGGGRGNIQYF

V: TRBV20-1
J: TRBJ2-1
CDR3: CSAARPPGNEQFF

V: TRBV24-1
J: TRBJ2-2
CDR3: CATSAATRGELFF

V: TRBV12-3/TRBV12-4
J: TRBJ2-7
CDR3: CASRPRLAGDVEQYF

V: TRBV6-2/TRBV6-3
J: TRBJ1-4
CDR3: CASSYSTVNEKLFF

V: TRBV4-2
J: TRBJ1-1
CDR3: CASSQETRAFF

V: TRBV7-2
J: TRBJ2-2
CDR3: CASSSRAGEGELFF

V: TRBV2
J: TRBJ1-5
CDR3: CASRVGEGNQPQHF

V: TRBV20-1
J: TRBJ2-1
CDR3: CSAQSGLAGVGEQFF

V: TRBV27
J: TRBJ1-2
CDR3: CASGVLGQSYGYTF

V: TRBV13
J: TRBJ1-1
CDR3: CASTRGGRDTEAFF

V: TRBV5-1
J: TRBJ1-2
CDR3: CASSRSTGLNYGYTF

V: TRBV28
J: TRBJ2-5
CDR3: CASSPPLSRGQETQYF

V: TRBV5-1
J: TRBJ1-4
CDR3: CASSSTGFNEKLFF

V: TRBV3-1
J: TRBJ1-4
CDR3: CASSQDGVGDNGKLFF

V: TRBV2
J: TRBJ1-5
CDR3: CASTGDSRPQHF

V: TRBV5-1
J: TRBJ2-5
CDR3: CASSKEGGLALQETQYF

V: TRBV25-1
J: TRBJ2-7
CDR3: CASSESRTGGYEQYF

V: TRBV7-9
J: TRBJ1-1
CDR3: CASSINLGQNF

V: TRBV6-1
J: TRBJ1-2
CDR3: CASSEAWGNYGYTF

V: TRBV12-3/TRBV12-4
J: TRBJ1-3
CDR3: CASRRGTGDSGNTIYF

V: TRBV7-2
J: TRBJ1-3
CDR3: CASSLGRSSSGNTIYF

V: TRBV30
J: TRBJ2-7
CDR3: CAWRRTAEFDYEQYF

V: TRBV18
J: TRBJ2-6
CDR3: CASSLSHGMGSGANVLTF

V: TRBV7-8
J: TRBJ2-5
CDR3: CASSLLQVQETQYF

V: TRBV20-1
J: TRBJ2-3
CDR3: CSAQPTSGRTDTQYF

V: TRBV25-1
J: TRBJ2-1
CDR3: CASSDYSGPSSYNEQFF

V: TRBV20-1
J: TRBJ1-1
CDR3: CSASRLSPGTLNTEAFF

V: TRBV18
J: TRBJ1-5
CDR3: CASSPRDTGGGNQPQHF

V: TRBV20-1
J: TRBJ2-5
CDR3: CSAPRRRGGETQYF

V: TRBV7-2
J: TRBJ2-7
CDR3: CASSSGGQLQYF

V: TRBV15
J: TRBJ2-7
CDR3: CATSKSGYSHEQYF

V: TRBV18
J: TRBJ2-1
CDR3: CASSTSGTYNEQFF

V: TRBV18
J: TRBJ2-5
CDR3: CASSPGLQETQYF

V: TRBV5-1
J: TRBJ2-7
CDR3: CASSLTRTGHEQYF

V: TRBV7-2
J: TRBJ2-7
CDR3: CASSLAQDLRRSTYEQYF

V: TRBV30
J: TRBJ1-1
CDR3: CAWSRDSNTEAFF

V: TRBV4-3
J: TRBJ2-2
CDR3: CASSQDRGSGELFF